This TCR beta chain was identified in a study of blood T cell repertoires in COVID-19. Study context: The United States, Italy and Spain were the sources of the acute and convalescent COVID-19 samples. Sources were T cells, B-cell-depleted T cells, or PBMCs; the material itself was cDNA or gDNA.

This clone was recorded a few times. Seattle-derived patients entered the study during active infection and were followed longitudinally. V was clipped by 0 bases and J by 8 bases, with 7 bases between them. The CDR3 length is 13 residues. Germline CDR1 ENHRY, CDR2 SYGVKD. The authors' processing: The assay estimated nucleated cells by amplifying reference gene primers. The protocol was immunoSEQ multiplex PCR, while the TCRdb copy is restricted to in-frame clones and leaves out a portion. V and J calls and clone size come straight from that table; D and trimming were deduced from the DNA. The table includes more than 200,000 clones, 86% detected once.

The sequenced sample consisted of peripheral blood. This sequence was found in a woman in her fifties or sixties with COVID-19, enrolled during active disease. J is TRBJ1-4 and V is TRBV10-3; possibly TRBD1 for D (5 bases). In DNA, the CDR3 is TGTGCCATCAGTGAGTCAAGGGGCGAAAAACTGTTTTTT. The encoded protein is CAISESRGEKLFF.